This T cell receptor beta chain appears in the sequencing data of a study of glioma-infiltrating T cells. With respect to this clonotype: Its target is unknown. At one boundary the junction diverges from the germline segment, which might be a read error.

TCR alpha and beta CDR3 regions were amplified from RNA using iRepertoire nested multiplex PCR. TCRdb recomputed calls from the multiplex PCR reads with MiXCR, one row per CDR3 protein. The sample records under 200,000 distinct CDR3 sequences, approximately 30% being singletons. Study outcomes and limitations: Above-expected tissue-blood divergence occurred in all gliomas, most in low-grade ones.

The sequence came from a human donor with low-grade glioma or glioblastoma, undergoing nonglioma brain surgery, or in good health (not recorded which). The sample comprised glioma tissue, nonneoplastic brain tissue, or PBMCs (not recorded which).

CDR3 in amino acids: CARSSPGQGLRDQPQHF. As DNA, the CDR3 is TGTGCCCGTAGTTCTCCGGGACAGGGTTTAAGAGATCAGCCCCAGCATTTT. The J gene is TRBJ1-5, the V gene TRBV19; TRBD1 matches at 9 bases. The CDR3 consists of 17 residues. CDR1 LNHDA and CDR2 SQIVND come from the germline V gene (reference sequence).